What follows are 28 T cell receptor beta chains derived from one specimen sequenced in a study of blood T cells in healthy people across ages. A sample-barcoded 5' primer and a J-beta primer mix were used in a second PCR of roughly 7 to 11 cycles. TCRdb used MiXCR to reprocess the 5' RACE reads, holding one entry per CDR3 protein. The sample gives about 580,000 distinct CDR3 sequences, around 50% of which show up once; 20% to 25% is in the top ten. The sequenced material came from blood. The source is an older man in good health.

J is TRBJ2-4 and V is TRBV20-1, with unresolved D. The germline CDR1 and CDR2 sequences are DFQATT and SNEGSKA (reference sequence). The ends were cut back, 1 base at V and 0 bases at J, with 4 bases in the middle. The CDR3 length is 13 residues. CDR3 residues: CSARALAKNIQYF. The CDR3 bases are TGCAGTGCTAGAGCCCTAGCCAAAAACATTCAGTACTTC.

This clonotype was detected only a few times. The CDR3 loop reads CASSYSGRGGASSTDTQYF. The CDR3 coding sequence is TGTGCCAGCAGTTACTCGGGACGGGGGGGAGCCTCTAGCACAGATACGCAGTATTTT. The rearrangement links TRBV6-5 to TRBJ2-3, with TRBD2 identical over 8 bases. This CDR3 has 19 amino acids. Trimming took 0 bases from V and 0 from J; bases not matched to a gene: 11. CDR1 is MNHEY, CDR2 SVGAGI, per germline.

The chain carries TRBV3-1 and TRBJ2-2; a weak D match, TRBD2 (5 bases). CDR3 size: 14 residues. Germline V gene sequence: CDR1 LGHDT, CDR2 YNNKEL (reference sequence). Trimming pared 6 bases from V and 4 bases from J, leaving 12 bases between. The CDR3 DNA follows: TGTGCCAGCAGGACGGGGATGGGCACCGGGGAGCTGTTTTTT. As protein: CASRTGMGTGELFF.

The genes are TRBV5-1 and TRBJ2-6, with 7 bases lining up with TRBD1. Germline V gives CDR1 SGHRS, CDR2 YFSETQ. V dropped 0 bases and J dropped 3; count of bases not matched to a gene: 6. The CDR3 covers 17 residues. The CDR3 protein is CASSLEGSGGGANVLTF. The CDR3 region has the DNA TGCGCCAGCAGCTTGGAAGGTTCAGGGGGTGGGGCCAACGTCCTGACTTTC. Looking up the rest from reference TRBV5-1 and TRBJ2-6 gives the full variable domain: KAGVTQTPRYLIKTRGQQVTLSCSPISGHRSVSWYQQTPGQGLQFLFEYFSETQRNKGNFPGRFSGRQFSNSRSEMNVSTLELGDSALYLCASSLEGSGGGANVLTFGAGSRLTVL.

The gene calls are TRBV7-2 and TRBJ1-2, with 11 bases that match TRBD1. The V segment lost 4 bases and the J segment 8 bases; nucleotides outside the gene matches: 6. This CDR3 is built from 14 residues. Germline V lookup: CDR1 SGHTA, CDR2 FQGNSA. CDR3 loop: CASSSGDRGRGYTF. The CDR3 DNA reads as TGTGCCAGCAGCTCCGGGGACAGGGGGAGAGGCTACACCTTC.

The chain has TRBV7-2 and TRBJ1-1; D remains unclear. The V end lost 5 bases, the J end lost 1 base, and 8 bases lay between the germline ends. The CDR3 is made up of 13 amino acids. CDR1 SGHTA and CDR2 FQGNSA come from the germline V gene. CDR3 nucleotides: TGTGCCAGCAGCGAGATGGCGAACACTGAAGCTTTCTTT. Protein sequence: CASSEMANTEAFF.

In this sample, this clonotype turned up once. The chain links TRBV6-2 or TRBV6-3 to TRBJ2-7; 9 positions match TRBD2. From germline, CDR1 is MNHEY and CDR2 SVGEGT. J was trimmed by 1 base and V by 3 bases; bases with no gene match: 7. The CDR3 has 16 residues. In DNA form, the CDR3 reads TGTGCCAGCAGTTATCGGCTAGCGGGGTTATCCTACGAGCAGTACTTC. Protein sequence: CASSYRLAGLSYEQYF.

This clonotype was seen at least ten times. The chain has TRBV20-1 and TRBJ2-1; D not resolved. The V end lost 2 bases, the J end lost 0 bases, and 8 bases lay between the germline ends. Germline V gene sequence: CDR1 DFQATT, CDR2 SNEGSKA (reference sequence). The CDR3 totals 14 residues. CDR3 in amino acids: CSARRQSSYNEQFF. CDR3 DNA sequence: TGCAGTGCTAGACGGCAGAGCTCCTACAATGAGCAGTTCTTC.

This chain uses TRBV4-3 with TRBJ1-6; weak D call: TRBD1 (6 bases). Germline assignment: CDR1 LGHNA and CDR2 YSLEER. This CDR3 spans 15 amino acids. Trimming left V 0 bases short and J 10 bases short, with 13 bases between. CDR3 region: CASSQERGHPSPLHF. In DNA form, the CDR3 reads TGCGCCAGCAGCCAAGAAAGGGGACACCCCTCACCCCTCCACTTT.

This clonotype has only one observation. The rearrangement links TRBV20-1 to TRBJ1-5; D call uncertain. Deletions cut 0 bases from V and 4 bases from J, with 10 bases between. Per germline, CDR1 DFQATT and CDR2 SNEGSKA (reference sequence). The CDR3 has 14 residues. In nucleotides, the CDR3 is TGCAGTGCTAGAGATCGGTTTGGGAATCAGCCCCAGCATTTT. Encoded protein: CSARDRFGNQPQHF.

This clonotype has a handful of counts. The CDR3 spells CASSQATSGDQRMYF. CDR3 nucleotide sequence: TGCGCCAGCAGCCAAGCGACTAGCGGGGATCAAAGAATGTACTTC. The J gene is TRBJ2-4, the V gene TRBV4-3; the match to TRBD2 covers 11 bases. The germline V gene has CDR1 LGHNA and CDR2 YSLEER. This CDR3 has 15 amino acids. V lost 1 base, J lost 15 bases, and 11 bases stayed unmatched.

This chain uses TRBV24-1 with TRBJ2-3; D perhaps matches TRBD2 (5 bases). Between the trimmed V and J ends, which lost 5 bases and 5 bases, there was a span of 10 bases. This CDR3 comprises 13 residues. CDR1 and CDR2 from the germline V gene are KGHDR and SFDVKD. DNA of the CDR3: TGTGCCACCAGTGGAGGGTTTGAAGATACGCAGTATTTT. The encoded protein is CATSGGFEDTQYF.

V usage is TRBV9 and J usage is TRBJ2-5, with TRBD2 as a possible D gene (5 bases). The J call is uncertain, as TRBJ2-7 better fits the DNA end. The CDR3 runs 13 residues. The germline V gene encodes CDR1 SGDLS and CDR2 YYNGEE. Here the CDR3 DNA reads TGTGCCAGCAGCCCGAGGGAGAAGTACGAGCAGTACTTC. This gives the protein CASSPREKYEQYF.

A few counts support this clonotype. The genes are TRBV7-2 and TRBJ2-1, with 15 bases identical to TRBD2. V was clipped by 1 base and J by 7 bases; unmatched bases: 2. The CDR3 extends over 16 amino acids. CDR1 and CDR2 (germline): SGHTA, FQGNSA. CDR3 protein: CASSLEGTSGRNEQFF. For the CDR3, the DNA is TGTGCCAGCAGCTTAGAGGGGACTAGCGGGAGGAATGAGCAGTTCTTC.

This chain connects TRBV29-1 to TRBJ1-2; TRBD1 matches 7 bases. V lost 4 bases, J lost 2 bases, and 10 bases stayed unmatched. The CDR3 covers 15 residues. The germline V gene encodes CDR1 SQVTM and CDR2 ANQGSEA. The CDR3 region has the DNA TGCAGCGTTGGGCCATCGGGGACAGAAAACTATGGCTACACCTTC. Translating it yields CSVGPSGTENYGYTF.

This clonotype appeared a few times. The J gene is TRBJ1-1, the V gene TRBV6-6; D is possibly TRBD1 (6 bases). V dropped 7 bases and J dropped 1 base, with 16 bases sitting between them. The CDR3 has 15 amino acids. Germline CDR1 MNHNY, CDR2 SVGAGI (reference sequence). This CDR3 is CASTADRPPNTEAFF. The CDR3 DNA sequence: TGTGCCAGCACCGCCGACAGGCCCCCGAACACTGAAGCTTTCTTT.

This clonotype was counted a few times. This sequence joins TRBV12-3 or TRBV12-4 and TRBJ1-4; TRBD1 might be the D (6 bases). The CDR3 extends over 18 amino acids. The V and J ends lost 7 bases and 0 bases respectively, with 21 bases between them. The CDR3 is CASTSTGLTFTTNEKLFF. The CDR3 nucleotides read TGTGCCAGCACCTCCACAGGGCTCACGTTTACAACTAATGAAAAACTGTTTTTT.

The genes are TRBV5-1 and TRBJ2-2; D remains ambiguous. Germline CDR1 and CDR2: SGHRS and YFSETQ. This CDR3 spans 15 amino acids. Trimming took off 0 bases at V and 1 base at J, with 7 bases between the two ends. This chain's CDR3 is CASSLDPWNTGELFF. DNA of the CDR3: TGCGCCAGCAGCTTGGATCCCTGGAACACCGGGGAGCTGTTTTTT.

The genes are TRBV20-1 and TRBJ2-1, with 7 bases aligning to TRBD2. After removal of 3 bases from V and 4 bases from J, the junction contained 6 bases not matched to a gene. This CDR3 contains 14 residues. Per the germline V gene, CDR1 is DFQATT and CDR2 is SNEGSKA (reference sequence). Here the CDR3 reads CSASWEGAYNEQFF. The CDR3 region has the DNA TGCAGTGCTAGCTGGGAGGGCGCTTACAATGAGCAGTTCTTC.

This clonotype appeared many times. The chain combines TRBV6-5 with TRBJ1-2; D remains ambiguous. Trimming stripped 6 bases from V and 8 bases from J, with 16 bases between. The CDR3 is made up of 13 amino acids. Germline-derived CDR1 and CDR2 are MNHEY and SVGAGI. The CDR3 DNA reads TGTGCCAGCAGGTTGAGGGCAGCGGAGGGCTACACCTTC. This encodes CASRLRAAEGYTF.

CDR3 loop: CASTPAGGRIDTQYF. CDR3 sequence (DNA): TGTGCCAGTACCCCAGCGGGGGGGCGTATAGATACGCAGTATTTT. The J gene is TRBJ2-3, the V gene TRBV12-3 or TRBV12-4; 10 bases fit TRBD2. The CDR3 extends over 15 amino acids. V lost 9 bases, J lost 5 bases, and 11 bases stayed unmatched.

This chain connects TRBV5-1 to TRBJ1-2; TRBD1 aligns across 8 bases. V lost 3 bases and J lost 5; bases outside the gene matches: 9. The CDR3 runs 15 residues. Germline V gene data show CDR1 as SGHRS and CDR2 as YFSETQ. This CDR3 is CASSSAGDRIYGYTF. The DNA of the CDR3 is TGCGCCAGCAGCTCCGCTGGGGACAGGATTTATGGCTACACCTTC.

The chain has TRBV20-1 and TRBJ2-1; 10 bases agree with TRBD2. Germline V gene lookup returns CDR1 DFQATT and CDR2 SNEGSKA (reference sequence). The V and J ends lost 0 bases and 6 bases, in that order; junction bases with no gene match: 11. This CDR3 is built from 17 residues. Here the CDR3 reads CSAREGGAAGGRNEQFF. As DNA, the CDR3 is TGCAGTGCTAGAGAGGGAGGGGCAGCGGGGGGGCGCAATGAGCAGTTCTTC.

This clonotype was found a few times. This chain connects TRBV2 to TRBJ2-5; a weak D match, TRBD1 (6 bases). V gave up 6 bases and J gave up 1 base, with 12 bases separating them. CDR1 is SNHLY, CDR2 FYNNEI, per germline. The CDR3 length is 14 residues. The CDR3 region is CASRILDSQETQYF. The CDR3 region has the DNA TGTGCCAGCAGAATCCTGGACAGCCAAGAGACCCAGTACTTC.

V usage is TRBV12-3 or TRBV12-4 and J usage is TRBJ2-3; 10 nucleotides agree with TRBD2. J was trimmed by 3 bases and V by 6 bases; bases with no gene match: 6. The CDR3 is 15 residues long. Here the CDR3 reads CASSAHSGRTDTQYF. The CDR3 coding sequence is TGTGCCAGCAGCGCTCATAGCGGGAGGACAGATACGCAGTATTTT.

This clonotype has a handful of counts. This chain joins TRBV5-1 and TRBJ1-4; D is undetermined. This CDR3 spans 14 amino acids. V lost 5 bases, J lost 0 bases, and 8 bases lay in between. Germline V gives CDR1 SGHRS, CDR2 YFSETQ. The CDR3 protein is CASRTRATNEKLFF. The CDR3 DNA is TGCGCCAGCAGGACCCGAGCAACTAATGAAAAACTGTTTTTT.

This clonotype appeared a few times. The chain has TRBV7-8 and TRBJ2-6; TRBD1 might be the D (6 bases). The CDR3 contains 17 residues. V gave up 4 bases and J gave up 0 bases, with 13 bases separating them. Germline CDR1 SGHVS, CDR2 FQNEAQ. CDR3 DNA sequence: TGTGCCAGCAGCTCGACGGGACAAGACTCTGGGGCCAACGTCCTGACTTTC. It encodes CASSSTGQDSGANVLTF. Combining the CDR3 with reference TRBV7-8 and TRBJ2-6 gives the whole variable domain GAGVSQSPRYKVAKRGQDVALRCDPISGHVSLFWYQQALGQGPEFLTYFQNEAQLDKSGLPSDRFFAERPEGSVSTLKIQRTQQEDSAVYLCASSSTGQDSGANVLTFGAGSRLTVL.

The genes are TRBV28 and TRBJ2-2; no firm D call. In germline, CDR1 is MDHEN, CDR2 SYDVKM. V dropped 7 bases and J dropped 1 base, with 7 bases sitting between them. The length of the CDR3 is 13 residues. CDR3 sequence (DNA): TGTGCCAGCAACACAGAGAACACCGGGGAGCTGTTTTTT. Its translation: CASNTENTGELFF. Supplemented by reference TRBV28 and TRBJ2-2, the full variable domain reads DVKVTQSSRYLVKRTGEKVFLECVQDMDHENMFWYRQDPGLGLRLIYFSYDVKMKEKGDIPEGYSVSREKKERFSLILESASTNQTSMYLCASNTENTGELFFGEGSRLTVL.